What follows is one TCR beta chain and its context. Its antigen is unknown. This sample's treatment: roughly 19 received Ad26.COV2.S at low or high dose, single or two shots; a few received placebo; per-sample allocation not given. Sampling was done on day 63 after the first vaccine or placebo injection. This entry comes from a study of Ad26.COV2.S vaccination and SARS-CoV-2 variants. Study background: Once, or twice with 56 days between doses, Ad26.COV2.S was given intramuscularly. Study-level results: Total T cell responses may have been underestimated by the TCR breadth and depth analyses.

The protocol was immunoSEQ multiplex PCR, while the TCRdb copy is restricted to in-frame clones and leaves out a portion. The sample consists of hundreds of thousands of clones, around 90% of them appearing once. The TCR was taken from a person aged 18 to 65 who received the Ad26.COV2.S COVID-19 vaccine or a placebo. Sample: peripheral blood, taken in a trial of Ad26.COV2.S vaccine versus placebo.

The CDR3 DNA sequence: TGTGCCAGTAGTGTCCGGACTAGCCGCAATGAGCAGTTCTTC. Protein: CASSVRTSRNEQFF. The chain couples TRBV19 to TRBJ2-1; TRBD2 matches at 8 bases. Trimming at V came to 5 bases and at J to 6 bases, leaving 6 bases not matched to a gene. Germline loops: CDR1 LNHDA, CDR2 SQIVND (reference sequence). This CDR3 spans 14 amino acids.